This is a list of T cell receptor beta chains from one sample in a study of patients and donors after allogeneic stem cell transplantation. TCRdb fed the RT-PCR reads into MiXCR, producing one record per CDR3 protein. The data show 57,000 or so distinct CDR3 sequences, about an eighth seen once. The specimen sequenced was blood, either unsorted or a sorted T cell fraction (not recorded which). The receptors derive from a human donor who was either an allogeneic HSCT recipient or a stem cell or donor lymphocyte infusion donor (not recorded which). It is not recorded whose cells these are; they may come from a transplant donor. CDR3s include the opening cysteine and the closing phenylalanine or tryptophan. The D gene is left open where the match is weak. Clone size is not always given. Where it is, it says once, few, many or a class for expanded clones.

j_gene	abundance	v_gene	d_gene	CDR3aa	CDR3nt
TRBJ1-1	many	TRBV6-6	TRBD1	CASSEQGADTEAFF	TGTGCCAGCAGTGAACAGGGGGCTGATACTGAAGCTTTCTTT
TRBJ2-1	NA	TRBV7-9	TRBD2	CASSLENVELAGYNEQFF	TGTGCCAGCAGCTTAGAGAACGTAGAACTAGCGGGATACAATGAGCAGTTCTTC
TRBJ1-1	NA	TRBV7-9	NA	CASSLVPPPEAFF	TGTGCCAGCAGCTTAGTCCCCCCCCCCGAAGCTTTCTTT
TRBJ1-2	many	TRBV5-6	NA	CASSLQTVQNYGYTF	TGTGCCAGCAGCTTACAGACCGTACAAAACTATGGCTACACCTTC
TRBJ2-7	NA	TRBV2	NA	CASSESGGALYEQYF	TGTGCCAGCAGTGAAAGTGGCGGGGCACTCTACGAGCAGTACTTC
TRBJ2-1	few	TRBV5-6	NA	CASSSYPRQTYNEQFF	TGTGCCAGCAGCTCCTACCCACGACAGACCTACAATGAGCAGTTCTTC
TRBJ2-5	few	TRBV7-6	NA	CASSLWWGVSETQYF	TGTGCCAGCAGCTTATGGTGGGGAGTTAGCGAGACCCAGTACTTC
TRBJ1-1	many	TRBV12-3/TRBV12-4	NA	CATTYSGAKAFF	TGTGCCACCACCTATTCGGGGGCCAAAGCTTTCTTT
TRBJ1-2	many	TRBV5-1	TRBD1	CASSGTGQNYGYTF	TGCGCCAGCAGCGGGACAGGCCAGAACTATGGCTACACCTTC
TRBJ1-2	few	TRBV27	TRBD1	CASRRLWQGVIANYGYTF	TGTGCCAGCCGGAGGCTATGGCAGGGGGTGATAGCTAACTATGGCTACACCTTC
TRBJ2-7	few	TRBV20-1	TRBD1	CSAVYRDRVRYEQYF	TGCAGTGCCGTATACCGGGACAGGGTTCGTTACGAGCAGTACTTC
TRBJ1-5	many	TRBV10-3	NA	CAISESGERGNQPQHF	TGTGCCATCAGTGAGTCGGGAGAAAGAGGCAATCAGCCCCAGCATTTT
TRBJ2-7	NA	TRBV4-1	TRBD2	CASSRLAGSYEQYF	TGCGCCAGCAGCCGACTAGCGGGCTCCTACGAGCAGTACTTC
TRBJ2-1	NA	TRBV9	NA	CASSVVAEIYNEQFF	TGTGCCAGCAGCGTAGTGGCAGAGATATACAATGAGCAGTTCTTC
TRBJ2-1	NA	TRBV5-1	NA	CASSFSSGSSYNEQFF	TGCGCCAGCAGCTTCTCAAGCGGATCCTCCTACAATGAGCAGTTCTTC
TRBJ2-7	few	TRBV27	NA	CASRAGRPYEQYF	TGTGCCAGCAGGGCAGGACGACCCTACGAGCAGTACTTC
TRBJ2-1	few	TRBV12-3/TRBV12-4	NA	CASSSPLFHTEQFF	TGTGCCAGCAGTTCCCCACTGTTTCATACTGAGCAGTTCTTC
TRBJ2-1	many	TRBV11-3	TRBD1	CASSSGQGADEQFF	TGTGCCAGCAGCTCGGGACAGGGGGCCGATGAGCAGTTCTTC
TRBJ2-5	few	TRBV12-3/TRBV12-4	NA	CASQRGQETQYF	TGTGCCAGCCAGAGAGGTCAAGAGACCCAGTACTTC
TRBJ1-5	many	TRBV5-1	NA	CASSAGLGDQPQHF	TGCGCCAGCAGCGCGGGTCTCGGAGATCAGCCCCAGCATTTT
TRBJ1-5	few	TRBV7-8	NA	CASSLGRDQPQHF	TGTGCCAGCAGCTTAGGCAGGGATCAGCCCCAGCATTTT
TRBJ2-3	NA	TRBV6-2/TRBV6-3	NA	CASSYVADLLTDTQYF	TGTGCCAGCAGTTACGTAGCGGACCTCCTCACAGATACGCAGTATTTT
TRBJ2-1	few	TRBV27	TRBD1	CASSPDRGGSYNEQFF	TGTGCCAGCAGTCCTGACAGGGGAGGTTCCTACAATGAGCAGTTCTTC
TRBJ2-1	few	TRBV5-1	TRBD2	CASSQGLAGGYIPNEQFF	TGCGCCAGCAGCCAGGGACTAGCGGGAGGGTATATCCCCAATGAGCAGTTCTTC
TRBJ2-5	NA	TRBV5-6	NA	CASSSLDWDSQETQYF	TGTGCCAGCAGCTCCCTTGACTGGGACTCTCAAGAGACCCAGTACTTC
TRBJ1-5	few	TRBV7-9	NA	CASSLPNLDGSNQPQHF	TGTGCCAGCAGCCTGCCAAACTTGGACGGAAGCAATCAGCCCCAGCATTTT
TRBJ1-5	many	TRBV25-1	NA	CASSDASTAGSQPQHF	TGTGCCAGCAGTGACGCCTCGACAGCGGGTTCCCAGCCCCAGCATTTT
TRBJ2-7	NA	TRBV7-9	TRBD2	CASSVYLAGGGHEQYF	TGTGCCAGCAGCGTATATCTAGCGGGAGGCGGCCACGAGCAGTACTTC
TRBJ2-1	NA	TRBV5-6	NA	CASSLVPYNEQFF	TGTGCCAGCAGCTTGGTTCCCTATAACGAGCAGTTCTTC
TRBJ1-2	few	TRBV29-1	NA	CSVHRDTLFYGYTF	TGCAGCGTGCACCGGGACACACTTTTCTATGGCTACACCTTC
TRBJ1-1	few	TRBV13	NA	CASSPHVLNTEAFF	TGTGCCAGCAGCCCACATGTTCTGAACACTGAAGCTTTCTTT
TRBJ2-1	few	TRBV3-1	TRBD2	CASSQEWGRARNEQFF	TGTGCCAGCAGCCAAGAGTGGGGGAGGGCCCGGAATGAGCAGTTCTTC
TRBJ2-7	NA	TRBV12-3/TRBV12-4	TRBD2	CASRRAASGSLGQYF	TGTGCCAGCAGGAGGGCGGCTAGCGGGAGTCTGGGGCAGTACTTC
TRBJ2-3	many	TRBV10-3	TRBD2	CAISVAGGTDTQYF	TGTGCCATCAGCGTAGCGGGAGGCACAGATACGCAGTATTTT
TRBJ2-1	few	TRBV7-7	NA	CASSLGPVQGEQFF	TGTGCTAGCAGCTTGGGACCTGTACAGGGTGAGCAGTTCTTC
TRBJ1-2	many	TRBV6-5	NA	CASSYSKEIYYGYTF	TGTGCCAGCAGTTACTCGAAAGAGATTTACTATGGCTACACCTTC
TRBJ1-5	NA	TRBV7-6	NA	CASSLEGSSQPQHF	TGTGCCAGCAGCTTAGAAGGGTCGAGTCAGCCCCAGCATTTT
TRBJ2-2	few	TRBV6-5	TRBD1	CASSRDSNTGELFF	TGTGCCAGCAGTCGGGACAGTAACACCGGGGAGCTGTTTTTT
TRBJ1-4	NA	TRBV6-5	NA	CASSYSIWGASGEKLFF	TGTGCCAGCAGTTACTCGATTTGGGGGGCAAGCGGAGAAAAACTGTTTTTT
TRBJ2-3	NA	TRBV10-3	TRBD1	CAIAGTGWSTDTQYF	TGTGCCATCGCCGGGACAGGGTGGAGCACAGATACGCAGTATTTT
TRBJ1-6	many	TRBV3-1	NA	CASSQARQPYNSPLHF	TGTGCCAGCAGCCAAGCGCGACAACCGTATAATTCACCCCTCCACTTT
TRBJ2-3	NA	TRBV7-8	NA	CASNLKYGASTDTQYF	TGTGCCAGCAATCTAAAATATGGGGCCAGCACAGATACGCAGTATTTT
TRBJ1-5	many	TRBV12-3/TRBV12-4	TRBD1	CASSLGEGAYNQPQHF	TGTGCCAGCAGCCTGGGGGAGGGGGCCTACAATCAGCCCCAGCATTTT
TRBJ2-3	few	TRBV5-1	NA	CASSPAIDSTDTQYF	TGCGCCAGCAGCCCGGCAATCGACTCCACAGATACGCAGTATTTT
TRBJ2-7	few	TRBV5-1	NA	CASSPITSNHYEQYF	TGCGCCAGCAGCCCCATTACTAGCAACCACTACGAGCAGTACTTC
TRBJ1-5	many	TRBV6-1	NA	CASRGNRDNDNQPQHF	TGTGCCAGCAGGGGAAACCGGGACAACGACAATCAGCCCCAGCATTTT
TRBJ2-1	few	TRBV11-2	TRBD2	CASSLDSSGRLAGNEQFF	TGTGCCAGCAGCTTAGATAGTAGCGGCCGACTAGCGGGGAATGAGCAGTTCTTC
TRBJ2-7	many	TRBV29-1	TRBD2	CSVERLAGIEQYF	TGCAGCGTTGAAAGGCTAGCGGGGATCGAGCAGTACTTC
TRBJ1-1	many	TRBV29-1	NA	CSVVPPGTTEAFF	TGCAGCGTTGTACCGCCAGGGACCACTGAAGCTTTCTTT
TRBJ1-4	many	TRBV11-2	NA	CASSWAATNEKLFF	TGTGCCAGCAGTTGGGCTGCAACTAATGAAAAACTGTTTTTT
TRBJ2-7	NA	TRBV20-1	NA	CSARPGTLGGGEQYF	TGCAGTGCTAGGCCCGGGACCCTCGGTGGCGGCGAGCAGTACTTC
TRBJ2-2	NA	TRBV27	TRBD1	CASSSGQGHGELFF	TGTGCCAGCAGTTCGGGACAGGGCCACGGGGAGCTGTTTTTT
TRBJ1-2	many	TRBV12-3/TRBV12-4	TRBD1	CASSPQGVYGYTF	TGTGCCAGCAGTCCCCAGGGGGTATATGGCTACACCTTC
TRBJ2-7	many	TRBV20-1	NA	CSASLLAYEQYF	TGCAGTGCTAGTCTGCTGGCCTACGAGCAGTACTTC
TRBJ2-7	NA	TRBV20-1	TRBD2	CSARASLRGSWEEQYF	TGCAGTGCTAGAGCTTCTCTCCGCGGGAGTTGGGAGGAGCAGTACTTC
TRBJ1-1	few	TRBV7-9	TRBD1	CASSPDRVGIQRTEAFF	TGTGCCAGCAGCCCGGACAGGGTGGGGATTCAGCGGACTGAAGCTTTCTTT
TRBJ1-2	NA	TRBV12-3/TRBV12-4	NA	CASDSTHLYGYTF	TGTGCCTCAGACAGTACCCATCTCTATGGCTACACCTTC
TRBJ1-5	many	TRBV6-5	NA	CASSYTGIGDQPQHF	TGTGCCAGCAGTTATACAGGGATTGGCGATCAGCCCCAGCATTTT
TRBJ2-2	few	TRBV20-1	NA	CSASAAFGLGELFF	TGCAGTGCTAGTGCCGCTTTTGGACTAGGGGAGCTGTTTTTT